The rows below give T cell receptor beta chains drawn from one sample of a study of T-cell memory formation after mild COVID-19. TCRdb independently ran MiXCR on the 5' RACE reads; one entry per CDR3 protein. The profile shows some 440,000 distinct CDR3 sequences, about 23% of them singletons. The sample taken for sequencing was PBMCs or a T cell subset sorted from them (not recorded which). These receptors were obtained from an adult woman who had mild COVID-19 (a few samples of this study predate the infection). Cell type and time point are not known. Each CDR3 is given with its conserved first and last residue. D genes are given only for firm matches. Size tells how often a clone was seen (once, few, many) or the class of an expanded clone, and some rows leave it out.

j_call d_call clone_size v_call cdr3_aa cdr3_nt
TRBJ2-1 TRBD1 few TRBV12-3/TRBV12-4 CASSGTGGIFRYNEQFF TGTGCCAGCAGTGGGACAGGGGGAATTTTCAGGTACAATGAGCAGTTCTTC
TRBJ2-7 TRBD1 many TRBV25-1 CASSVEQGAYEQYF TGTGCCAGCAGTGTGGAACAGGGGGCGTACGAGCAGTACTTC
TRBJ1-1 NA few TRBV7-9 CASNEDGNQAFF TGTGCCAGCAACGAAGACGGGAACCAAGCTTTCTTT
TRBJ2-7 TRBD2 few TRBV20-1 CSAGTSGGSYEQYF TGCAGTGCTGGGACTAGCGGGGGCTCCTACGAGCAGTACTTC
TRBJ2-1 NA NA TRBV7-9 CASSLVVVHTYNEQFF TGTGCCAGCAGCTTAGTAGTCGTACATACATACAATGAGCAGTTCTTC
TRBJ2-3 TRBD1 few TRBV5-1 CASSVRQGTADTQYF TGCGCCAGCAGCGTCAGACAGGGGACCGCGGATACGCAGTATTTT
TRBJ2-1 NA NA TRBV7-9 CASRRDLSYNEQFF TGTGCCAGCAGGCGGGACTTGTCCTACAATGAGCAGTTCTTC
TRBJ2-3 TRBD2 few TRBV2 CASERDYPTYTDTQYF TGTGCCAGTGAACGGGACTACCCGACTTACACAGATACGCAGTATTTT
TRBJ2-2 NA NA TRBV3-1 CASSPIGPSTGELFF TGTGCCAGCAGCCCAATTGGGCCCAGCACCGGGGAGCTGTTTTTT
TRBJ2-7 TRBD1 few TRBV4-1 CASSRIQGSSYEQYF TGCGCCAGCAGCCGCATACAGGGGAGCTCCTACGAGCAGTACTTC
TRBJ2-1 TRBD1 NA TRBV24-1 CATSGAGGTGEDNEQFF TGTGCCACCAGTGGGGCCGGCGGGACAGGGGAGGACAATGAGCAGTTCTTC
TRBJ1-2 NA NA TRBV25-1 CASSELVGASDYGYTF TGTGCCAGCAGTGAATTAGTGGGGGCTTCAGACTATGGCTACACCTTC
TRBJ1-5 NA NA TRBV4-1 CASSPLTDSNQPQHF TGCGCCAGCAGCCCTCTAACTGATAGCAATCAGCCCCAGCATTTT
TRBJ1-2 NA few TRBV5-1 CASSLEGVDYGYTF TGCGCCAGCAGCTTGGAAGGTGTCGACTATGGCTACACCTTC
TRBJ2-7 TRBD1 NA TRBV4-3 CASSQGTGASSYEQYF TGCGCCAGCAGCCAAGGGACAGGGGCGAGCTCCTACGAGCAGTACTTC
TRBJ2-3 NA few TRBV9 CASSVEPGPAGLRGTDTQYF TGTGCCAGCAGCGTCGAACCGGGACCCGCCGGCCTCCGGGGCACAGATACGCAGTATTTT
TRBJ2-4 NA many TRBV4-2 CASGESGWDKNIQYF TGTGCCAGCGGGGAATCTGGCTGGGATAAAAACATTCAGTACTTC
TRBJ1-1 NA once TRBV29-1 CSVSGGKNTEAFF TGCAGCGTTTCGGGAGGGAAGAACACTGAAGCTTTCTTT
TRBJ1-1 TRBD1 NA TRBV7-9 CPSSSQTGEVSNTEAFF TGTCCCAGCAGCTCCCAGACAGGGGAGGTGAGTAACACTGAAGCTTTCTTT
TRBJ2-7 NA many TRBV14 CASSQQTRGYEQYF TGTGCCAGCAGCCAACAAACCAGGGGCTACGAGCAGTACTTC
TRBJ2-2 TRBD2 NA TRBV20-1 CSARALGTSGSGDTGELFF TGCAGTGCTAGAGCCCTAGGGACTAGCGGGAGTGGAGACACCGGGGAGCTGTTTTTT
TRBJ2-3 TRBD2 NA TRBV11-2 CASRVAGLTDTQYF TGTGCCAGCAGAGTAGCGGGCCTCACAGATACGCAGTATTTT
TRBJ2-2 TRBD2 few TRBV5-6 CASSWGTSPGELFF TGTGCCAGCAGCTGGGGGACTAGTCCTGGGGAGCTGTTTTTT
TRBJ2-2 TRBD1 few TRBV5-5 CASSLGGQETGELFF TGTGCCAGCAGCTTGGGAGGACAGGAAACCGGGGAGCTGTTTTTT
TRBJ2-1 TRBD2 NA TRBV11-2 CASSLSDSGSGYEQFF TGTGCCAGCAGCTTGTCGGATAGCGGGAGTGGCTATGAGCAGTTCTTC
TRBJ2-5 NA few TRBV24-1 CATSLGDFPWGETQYF TGTGCCACCAGTCTCGGGGACTTCCCCTGGGGGGAGACCCAGTACTTC
TRBJ2-6 TRBD1 NA TRBV18 CASARQGLASGANVLTF TGTGCCAGCGCGCGACAGGGATTAGCCTCTGGGGCCAACGTCCTGACTTTC
TRBJ2-3 TRBD2 NA TRBV5-1 CASSGAGAATDTQYF TGCGCCAGCAGCGGAGCGGGGGCGGCCACAGATACGCAGTATTTT